These 15 T cell receptor beta chains were sequenced from one sample in a study of blood T cell repertoires in COVID-19. The data were produced by immunoSEQ multiplex PCR, yet TCRdb's version contains in-frame clones alone and is incomplete. Of some 330,000 clones in the sample, roughly 88% were seen once. What was sequenced was PBMCs or T cells enriched from blood (not recorded which). All receptors come from a man under 40 who had recovered from COVID-19.

This rearrangement joins TRBV6-2 or TRBV6-3 to TRBJ2-6; 7 nucleotides agree with TRBD1. The CDR3 length is 16 residues. Trimming took 3 bases from V and 2 from J; bases not matched to a gene: 4. Per germline, CDR1 MNHEY and CDR2 SVGEGT. This CDR3 is CASSYIGTAGANVLTF. The CDR3 region has the DNA TGTGCCAGCAGTTATATTGGGACAGCTGGGGCCAACGTCCTGACTTTC.

The chain carries TRBV19 and TRBJ1-4; a weak D match, TRBD1 (5 bases). V was trimmed by 5 bases and J by 7 bases, leaving 11 bases between them. Germline CDR1 LNHDA, CDR2 SQIVND (reference sequence). CDR3 length: 13 amino acids. Written as DNA, the CDR3 is TGTGCCAGTAGTCCTACTCAGGGTGAAAAACTGTTTTTT. This sequence encodes CASSPTQGEKLFF.

CDR3 amino acids: CASNQQRRATGELFF. The CDR3 bases are TGTGCCAGCAACCAACAGAGGAGGGCCACCGGGGAGCTGTTTTTT. This chain links TRBV6-5 with TRBJ2-2; TRBD2 is a possible D gene (6 bases). Per germline, CDR1 MNHEY and CDR2 SVGAGI. The CDR3 has 15 residues. V lost 7 bases and J lost 4, with 16 bases in between.

The chain has TRBV9 and TRBJ1-1; TRBD1 might be the D (6 bases). CDR1 and CDR2 from the germline V gene are SGDLS and YYNGEE. The V gene lost 0 bases and the J gene lost 1 base, with 13 bases spanning the gap. This CDR3 has 16 residues. The CDR3 loop is CASSVATGQSNTEAFF. DNA for the CDR3: TGTGCCAGCAGCGTAGCTACAGGACAGTCGAACACTGAAGCTTTCTTT.

This chain joins TRBV19 and TRBJ1-1; D may be TRBD1 (6 bases). Germline V gene sequence: CDR1 LNHDA, CDR2 SQIVND (reference sequence). Trimming took off 4 bases at V and 1 base at J, with 10 bases between the two ends. CDR3 size: 14 residues. CDR3 sequence reads: CASSKGRGNTEAFF. The CDR3 DNA reads TGTGCCAGTAGTAAGGGCAGGGGGAACACTGAAGCTTTCTTT.

The CDR3 sequence is CASSSGKGSGTGGDSPLHF. The CDR3 bases are TGCGCCAGCAGCTCGGGCAAAGGTTCCGGGACAGGGGGAGATTCACCCCTCCACTTT. The chain is built from TRBV5-1 and TRBJ1-6, with 11 bases lining up with TRBD1. The CDR3 consists of 19 residues. CDR1 SGHRS and CDR2 YFSETQ come from the germline V gene. Losses at the gene ends were 3 bases for V and 8 bases for J; bases not matched to a gene: 16.

The chain couples TRBV19 to TRBJ2-5; 9 bases are a match to TRBD2. V was clipped by 1 base and J by 3 bases; unmatched bases: 9. This CDR3 has 17 amino acids. Germline V CDR1 and CDR2: LNHDA, SQIVND (reference sequence). As DNA, the CDR3 is TGTGCCAGTAGTATAGTAGGTAGCGGGGGAGCGAAAGAGACCCAGTACTTC. It encodes CASSIVGSGGAKETQYF.

The chain recombines TRBV9 with TRBJ2-7; no definite D call. Trimming took off 0 bases at V and 3 bases at J, with 10 bases between the two ends. CDR3 length: 14 residues. Germline lookup yields CDR1 SGDLS and CDR2 YYNGEE. The chain's CDR3 is CASSVEVAGYEQYF. The CDR3 bases are TGTGCCAGCAGCGTAGAGGTGGCAGGCTACGAGCAGTACTTC.

This clone was seen only a few times. This chain joins TRBV3-1 (or the pseudogene TRBV3-2) and TRBJ2-7, with 12 nucleotides matching TRBD1. V shed 2 bases and J 1 base; nucleotides not matched to a gene: 6. This CDR3 has 17 amino acids. Germline CDR1 is LGHDT and CDR2 is YNNKEL (reference sequence). The CDR3 DNA is TGTGCCAGCAGCCAAAGGCGGGGACAGGGGGCATCCTACGAGCAGTACTTC. This encodes CASSQRRGQGASYEQYF.

The genes are TRBV10-2 and TRBJ2-7; 8 bases are a match to TRBD1. This CDR3 is 14 amino acids long. The V gene end was trimmed by 6 bases and the J gene end by 0 bases; junction bases not matched to a gene: 4. The germline gives CDR1 WSHSY, CDR2 SAAADI. The CDR3 region has the DNA TGCGCCAGCAGGGTTACAGGGGGCTCCTACGAGCAGTACTTC. Translating it yields CASRVTGGSYEQYF.

The V and J genes are TRBV19 and TRBJ1-5, with D perhaps matching TRBD1 (5 bases). Trimming took off 4 bases at V and 0 bases at J, with 10 bases between the two ends. This CDR3 is 15 amino acids long. The germline V gene has CDR1 LNHDA and CDR2 SQIVND (reference sequence). The CDR3 region has the DNA TGTGCCAGTAGTAAGACAGTTTATAGCAATCAGCCCCAGCATTTT. Translation gives CASSKTVYSNQPQHF.

This clone has a handful of counts. The V gene is TRBV6-5, the J gene TRBJ1-5, with 7 nucleotides matching TRBD1. CDR1 is MNHEY, CDR2 SVGAGI, per germline. The CDR3 length is 15 residues. The V gene end was trimmed by 2 bases and the J gene end by 4 bases; junction bases not matched to a gene: 5. CDR3 in amino acids: CASSYPGQQNQPQHF. CDR3 nucleotide sequence: TGTGCCAGCAGTTACCCGGGACAGCAAAATCAGCCCCAGCATTTT.

The chain links TRBV5-6 to TRBJ2-5, with 8 nucleotides matching TRBD1. Germline CDR1 reads SGHDT; CDR2 reads YYEEEE. V lost 2 bases and J lost 5; bases outside the gene matches: 8. This CDR3 contains 15 residues. The CDR3 DNA reads TGTGCCAGCAGCTTAGTTGGAACAGGGGGTGAGACCCAGTACTTC. As protein: CASSLVGTGGETQYF.

This chain joins TRBV2 and TRBJ2-3; D is possibly TRBD2 (5 bases). Looked up from germline, CDR1 is SNHLY and CDR2 is FYNNEI. CDR3 size: 12 residues. Trimming cost V 6 bases and J 6 bases, with 10 bases left between them. CDR3 loop: CASRSGGDTQYF. As DNA, the CDR3 is TGTGCCAGCAGAAGCGGTGGTGATACGCAGTATTTT.

This clone has just one count. The rearrangement joins TRBV24-1 to TRBJ2-6, with 7 nucleotides matching TRBD1. The CDR3 sequence is 17 residues long. V dropped 0 bases and J dropped 0; count of bases not matched to a gene: 1. Looked up from germline, CDR1 is KGHDR and CDR2 is SFDVKD. DNA for the CDR3: TGTGCCACCAGTGATTTGCGGGACAGCTCTGGGGCCAACGTCCTGACTTTC. It specifies CATSDLRDSSGANVLTF.